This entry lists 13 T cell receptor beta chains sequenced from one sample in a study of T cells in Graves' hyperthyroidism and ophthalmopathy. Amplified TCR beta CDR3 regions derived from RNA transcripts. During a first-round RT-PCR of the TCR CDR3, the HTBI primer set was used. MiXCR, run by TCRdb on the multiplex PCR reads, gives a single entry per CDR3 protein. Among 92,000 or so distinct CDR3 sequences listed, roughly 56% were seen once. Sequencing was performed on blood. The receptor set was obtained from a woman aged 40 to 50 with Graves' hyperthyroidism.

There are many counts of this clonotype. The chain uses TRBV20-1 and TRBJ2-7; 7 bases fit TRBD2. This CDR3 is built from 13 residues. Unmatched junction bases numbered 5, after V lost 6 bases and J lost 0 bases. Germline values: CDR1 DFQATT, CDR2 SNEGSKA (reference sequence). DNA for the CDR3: TGCAGTGCGCCAGCGGGACTCTCCTACGAGCAGTACTTC. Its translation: CSAPAGLSYEQYF.

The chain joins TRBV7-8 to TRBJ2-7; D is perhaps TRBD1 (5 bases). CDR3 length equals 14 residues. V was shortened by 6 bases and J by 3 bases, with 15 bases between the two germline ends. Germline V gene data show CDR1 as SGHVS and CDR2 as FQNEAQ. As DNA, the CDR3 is TGTGCCAGCAGTTTGGTAGGGGAACGCTACGAGCAGTACTTC. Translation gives CASSLVGERYEQYF.

DNA for the CDR3: TGTGCCAGCAGCTTCACCGGGACAGGGTTGTACGAGCATTTT. This translates into CASSFTGTGLYEHF. The J gene is TRBJ1-5, the V gene TRBV7-9; TRBD1 aligns across 9 bases. Germline lookup yields CDR1 SEHNR and CDR2 FQNEAQ (reference sequence). The CDR3 is 14 residues long. V trimming: 3 bases; J trimming: 14 bases; junction bases outside the gene matches: 11. The complete variable domain, with remaining parts taken from reference TRBV7-9 and TRBJ1-5, reads DTGVSQNPRHKITKRGQNVTFRCDPISEHNRLYWYRQTLGQGPEFLTYFQNEAQLEKSRLLSDRFSAERPKGSFSTLEIQRTEQGDSAMYLCASSFTGTGLYEHFGDGTRLSIL.

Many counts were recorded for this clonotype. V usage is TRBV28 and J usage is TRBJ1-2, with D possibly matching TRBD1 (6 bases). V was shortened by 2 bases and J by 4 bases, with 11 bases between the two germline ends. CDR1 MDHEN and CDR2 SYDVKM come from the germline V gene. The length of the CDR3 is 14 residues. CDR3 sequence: CASSLGQKVYGYTF. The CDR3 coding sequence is TGTGCCAGCAGTTTAGGACAGAAGGTCTATGGCTACACCTTC.

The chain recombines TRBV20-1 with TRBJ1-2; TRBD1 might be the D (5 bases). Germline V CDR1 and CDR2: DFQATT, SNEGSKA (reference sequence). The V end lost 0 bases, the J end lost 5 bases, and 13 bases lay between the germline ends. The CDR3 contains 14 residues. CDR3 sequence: CSARDLGVPYGYTF. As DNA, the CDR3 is TGCAGTGCTAGAGATCTAGGGGTCCCGTATGGCTACACCTTC.

The CDR3 DNA reads as TGCGCCAGCAGCTCCCAGGGGGAGACCCAGCATTTT. Amino acid sequence: CASSSQGETQHF. This chain links TRBV5-1 with TRBJ1-5, with 7 bases that match TRBD1. V shed 3 bases, J shed 11 bases, and the junction held 5 bases outside the gene matches. Germline V CDR1 and CDR2: SGHRS, YFSETQ. The CDR3 runs 12 residues.

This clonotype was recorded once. CDR3 in amino acids: CASSSERDRATEAFF. For the CDR3, the DNA is TGTGCCAGCAGTTCTGAACGGGACAGGGCAACTGAAGCTTTCTTT. The genes are TRBV6-5 and TRBJ1-1; TRBD1 matches 9 bases. The CDR3 runs to 15 residues. Losses at the gene ends were 4 bases for V and 5 bases for J; bases not matched to a gene: 8. Germline V gene lookup returns CDR1 MNHEY and CDR2 SVGAGI.

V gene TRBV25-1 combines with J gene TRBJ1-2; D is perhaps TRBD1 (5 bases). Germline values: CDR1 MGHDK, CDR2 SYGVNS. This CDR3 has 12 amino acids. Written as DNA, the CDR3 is TGTGCTAGAGTACAGGCAGAAAATGGCTACACCTTC. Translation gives CARVQAENGYTF.

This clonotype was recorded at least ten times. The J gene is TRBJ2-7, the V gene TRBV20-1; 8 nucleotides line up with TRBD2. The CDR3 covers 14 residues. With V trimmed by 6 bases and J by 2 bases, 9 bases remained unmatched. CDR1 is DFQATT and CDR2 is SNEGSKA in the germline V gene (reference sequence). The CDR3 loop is CSAPPSGRAYEQYF. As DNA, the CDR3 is TGCAGTGCCCCTCCATCCGGGAGGGCCTACGAGCAGTACTTC.

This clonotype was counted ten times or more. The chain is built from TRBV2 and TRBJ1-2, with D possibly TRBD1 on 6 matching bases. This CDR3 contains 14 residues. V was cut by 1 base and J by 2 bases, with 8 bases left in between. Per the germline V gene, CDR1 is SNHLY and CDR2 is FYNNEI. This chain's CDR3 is CASSEGGGNYGYTF. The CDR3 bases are TGTGCCAGCAGTGAAGGGGGGGGCAACTATGGCTACACCTTC.

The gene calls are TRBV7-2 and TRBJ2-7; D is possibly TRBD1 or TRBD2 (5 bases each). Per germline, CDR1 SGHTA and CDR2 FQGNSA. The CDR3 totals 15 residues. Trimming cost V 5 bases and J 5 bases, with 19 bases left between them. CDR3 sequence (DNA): TGTGCCAGCAGCACTAGAGGGCAGGGAATCCACGAGCAGTACTTC. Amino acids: CASSTRGQGIHEQYF.

CDR3 amino acids: CASSYGLATGELFF. CDR3 in DNA: TGTGCCAGCAGCTACGGGCTAGCGACCGGGGAGCTGTTTTTT. This chain uses TRBV9 with TRBJ2-2; TRBD2 might be the D (6 bases). The length of the CDR3 is 14 residues. Trimming removed 4 bases at V and 5 bases at J, with 12 bases between. Per germline, CDR1 SGDLS and CDR2 YYNGEE.

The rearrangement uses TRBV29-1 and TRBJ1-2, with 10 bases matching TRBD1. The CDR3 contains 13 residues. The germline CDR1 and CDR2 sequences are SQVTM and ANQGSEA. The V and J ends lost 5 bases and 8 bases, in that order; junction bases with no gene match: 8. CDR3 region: CSVPGQGNGGYTF. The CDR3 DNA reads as TGCAGCGTTCCGGGACAGGGGAATGGGGGCTACACCTTC. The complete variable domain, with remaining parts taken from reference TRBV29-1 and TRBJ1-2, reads SAVISQKPSRDICQRGTSLTIQCQVDSQVTMMFWYRQQPGQSLTLIATANQGSEATYESGFVIDKFPISRPNLTFSTLTVSNMSPEDSSIYLCSVPGQGNGGYTFGSGTRLTVV.